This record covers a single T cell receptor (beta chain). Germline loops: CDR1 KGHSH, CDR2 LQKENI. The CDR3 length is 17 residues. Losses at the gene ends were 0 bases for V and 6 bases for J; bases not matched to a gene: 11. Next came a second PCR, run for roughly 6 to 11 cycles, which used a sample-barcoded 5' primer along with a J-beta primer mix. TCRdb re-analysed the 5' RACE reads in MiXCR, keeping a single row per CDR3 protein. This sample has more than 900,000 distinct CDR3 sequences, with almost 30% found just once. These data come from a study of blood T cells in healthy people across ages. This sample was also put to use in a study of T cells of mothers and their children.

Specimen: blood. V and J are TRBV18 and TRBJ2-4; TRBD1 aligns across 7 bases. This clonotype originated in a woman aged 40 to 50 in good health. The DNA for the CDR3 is TGTGCCAGCTCACCACCGAACAGGGGATACCAGGGAAACATTCAGTACTTC. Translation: CASSPPNRGYQGNIQYF.